This is a list of T cell receptor beta chains from one sample in a study of blood T cells in healthy people across ages. TCRdb re-called the 5' RACE reads with MiXCR, one entry per CDR3 protein. The profile shows 800,000 to 950,000 distinct CDR3 sequences, 40% to 60% of them singletons. Sample: blood. Source of these receptors: a man aged 25-40 years in good health. Each CDR3 is given with its conserved first and last residue. Each record gives: clone size, J gene, D gene, V gene, CDR3 DNA, CDR3 protein. A D gene is named only where the DNA matches it firmly. The size entry is marked missing in some rows and otherwise reads once, few, many or a size class.

once TRBJ1-5 NA TRBV10-3 TGTGCCATCAGTGAGCCTGATTGGGACACCGATCAGCCCCAGCATTTT CAISEPDWDTDQPQHF
NA TRBJ2-1 TRBD2 TRBV13 TGTGTCAGCAGCTTAGGCGGGGGGCAGTACAATGAGCAGTTCTTC CVSSLGGGQYNEQFF
few TRBJ1-4 TRBD1 TRBV7-2 TGTGCCAGCAGCTCGCGACAGGGGAGGGAAAAACTGTTTTTT CASSSRQGREKLFF
NA TRBJ1-2 NA TRBV5-1 TGCGCCAGCGCTGAGGACAGACGCTATGGCTACACCTTC CASAEDRRYGYTF
NA TRBJ1-4 TRBD1 TRBV28 TGTGTCAGCAGTTTCTCGACAGGGGGCAATGAAAAACTGTTTTTT CVSSFSTGGNEKLFF
once TRBJ2-1 NA TRBV3-1 TGTGCCAGCAGCCAAGGGACGGTCGGGATAGCGGTCCACAATGAGCAGTTCTTC CASSQGTVGIAVHNEQFF
NA TRBJ1-2 NA TRBV3-1 TGTGCCAGCAGCCAAGCTCTCGGTGGCTACACCTTC CASSQALGGYTF
NA TRBJ1-5 NA TRBV6-2/TRBV6-3 TGTGCCAGCAGTTACTTATATACCCAGGGGTCCTTTTCGGATCAGCCCCAGCATTTT CASSYLYTQGSFSDQPQHF
NA TRBJ1-2 NA TRBV5-1 TGCGCCAGCAGCTGGGGAGGCACCCAAGATGGCTACACCTTC CASSWGGTQDGYTF
many TRBJ1-4 NA TRBV12-3/TRBV12-4 TGTGCCAGCAGTTTTGGTCACCAAAATGAAAAACTGTTTTTT CASSFGHQNEKLFF
many TRBJ1-1 TRBD1 TRBV18 TGTGCCAGCTCACGGTCAATCAGTCGACAGGGTGGGACTGAAGCTTTCTTT CASSRSISRQGGTEAFF
few TRBJ1-2 TRBD1 TRBV25-1 TGTGCCAGCAGTGAGCCGGGACAGGGCTATGGCTACACCTTC CASSEPGQGYGYTF
NA TRBJ2-1 NA TRBV7-7 TGTGCTAGCAGCTTAGCGCTCGCCCCTGGAATGAAGCAGTTCTTC CASSLALAPGMKQFF
NA TRBJ2-5 TRBD2 TRBV11-3 TGTGCCAGCAGCTATCGACTAGCGGGGGCCTTCCAAGAGACCCAGTACTTC CASSYRLAGAFQETQYF
NA TRBJ2-5 TRBD2 TRBV5-1 TGCGCCAGCAGCTTGCCTATCGGACTAGCGGGGGGGTACAATGAGCAGTACTTC CASSLPIGLAGGYNEQYF
few TRBJ1-1 NA TRBV5-1 TGCGCCAGCAGCTTGGCCGGGAGGGCCACCCAGACAGCTTTCTTT CASSLAGRATQTAFF